A single sample is the source of the 17 T cell receptor beta chains below, sequenced in a study of cytomegalovirus exposure and HLA in healthy donors. Sequenced by immunoSEQ multiplex PCR; TCRdb stores in-frame clones only, minus some. The data hold 200,000 to 300,000 clones, with roughly 86% observed a single time. The sequencing input was PBMCs. These receptors originate from a woman in her 30s in good health and CMV-seropositive.

The rearrangement links TRBV4-1 to TRBJ1-1; 7 nucleotides agree with TRBD1. The V segment lost 3 bases and the J segment 4 bases; nucleotides outside the gene matches: 11. This CDR3 contains 16 residues. Germline CDR1 is MGHRA and CDR2 is YSYEKL. The CDR3 region has the DNA TGCGCCAGCAGCCAGCATACAGGGGTTGGGAGCACTGAAGCTTTCTTT. Its protein product is CASSQHTGVGSTEAFF.

This chain links TRBV27 with TRBJ2-7; a possible D gene is TRBD2 (6 bases). V was clipped by 6 bases and J by 4 bases, with 16 bases between them. This CDR3 contains 14 residues. CDR1 and CDR2 from the germline V gene are MNHEY and SMNVEV (reference sequence). CDR3 protein: CASSRSGLTYEQYF. CDR3 nucleotide sequence: TGTGCCAGCAGCCGTAGCGGACTCACTTACGAGCAGTACTTC.

The DNA for the CDR3 is TGTGCCAGCAGCTCTCTTCGGGGGGATGGAACAGATACGCAGTATTTT. Its protein is CASSSLRGDGTDTQYF. The chain links TRBV5-8 to TRBJ2-3, with 7 bases identical to TRBD2. CDR3 length: 16 amino acids. The germline CDR1 and CDR2 sequences are SGHTS and YDEGEE. Trimming removed 3 bases from V and 3 bases from J; junction bases left unmatched: 10.

The chain links TRBV28 to TRBJ1-1; unclear D gene. Germline values: CDR1 MDHEN, CDR2 SYDVKM. The CDR3 contains 14 residues. V lost 2 bases and J lost 4, with 11 bases in between. The CDR3, as DNA: TGTGCCAGCAGTTTAGGAGGATTAGGCACTGAAGCTTTCTTT. Amino acid sequence: CASSLGGLGTEAFF.

The chain is built from TRBV28 and TRBJ2-7; possible D gene TRBD1, 6 bases. Trimming left V 7 bases short and J 5 bases short, with 24 bases between. There are 16 residues in the CDR3. Germline-derived CDR1 and CDR2 are MDHEN and SYDVKM. The CDR3 region is CASKGQWALARNEQYF. The DNA of the CDR3 is TGTGCCAGCAAAGGACAGTGGGCCCTGGCTAGGAACGAGCAGTACTTC.

The chain recombines TRBV29-1 with TRBJ1-2, with unresolved D. Germline loops: CDR1 SQVTM, CDR2 ANQGSEA. V was pared by 1 base and J by 4 bases, with 4 bases between. The CDR3 runs to 11 residues. CDR3 residues: CSVEGAYGYTF. The CDR3 DNA reads TGCAGCGTTGAAGGGGCCTATGGCTACACCTTC.

V gene TRBV6-5 combines with J gene TRBJ2-5; 9 bases fit TRBD2. The CDR3 contains 14 residues. The V gene end was trimmed by 7 bases and the J gene end by 4 bases; junction bases not matched to a gene: 7. Germline CDR1 MNHEY, CDR2 SVGAGI. The CDR3 DNA reads as TGTGCCAGCAAGGCGGGAGGGGTCGTAGAGACCCAGTACTTC. Its translation is CASKAGGVVETQYF.

The gene calls are TRBV7-9 and TRBJ1-3; no firm D call. Germline loops: CDR1 SEHNR, CDR2 FQNEAQ (reference sequence). The ends were cut back, 5 bases at V and 4 bases at J, with 9 bases in the middle. The CDR3 runs 13 residues. In DNA form, the CDR3 reads TGTGCCAGCAGCCGGATACAGGGAAACACCATATATTTT. This sequence encodes CASSRIQGNTIYF.

The genes are TRBV30 and TRBJ1-1; D remains unclear. The germline V and J ends were trimmed by 0 bases and 7 bases, with 12 bases remaining between them. Germline CDR1 reads GTSNPN; CDR2 reads SVGIG (reference sequence). This CDR3 has 13 amino acids. In DNA, the CDR3 is TGTGCCTGGAGTGTAGCAACGCTCCTTGAAGCTTTCTTT. This translates into CAWSVATLLEAFF.

This chain uses TRBV5-6 with TRBJ2-1; 8 nucleotides agree with TRBD2. V lost 1 base and J lost 2; bases outside the gene matches: 5. CDR1 and CDR2 (germline): SGHDT, YYEEEE. This CDR3 is 16 amino acids long. CDR3 loop: CASSLYWREAYNEQFF. Here the CDR3 DNA reads TGTGCCAGCAGCTTGTATTGGCGGGAGGCCTACAATGAGCAGTTCTTC.

The chain is built from TRBV10-1 and TRBJ1-2; TRBD1 is a possible D gene (5 bases). Germline V lookup: CDR1 WNHNN, CDR2 SYGVQD (reference sequence). The CDR3 extends over 15 amino acids. V was clipped by 0 bases and J by 7 bases, with 15 bases between them. The CDR3 is CASSESPEGVGGYTF. The CDR3 DNA reads TGCGCCAGCAGTGAGTCTCCCGAAGGGGTTGGTGGCTACACCTTC.

The chain combines TRBV9 with TRBJ2-1; 12 bases match TRBD1. This CDR3 region has 15 residues. Trimming took 1 base from V and 9 from J; bases not matched to a gene: 5. Germline V gene sequence: CDR1 SGDLS, CDR2 YYNGEE. CDR3 sequence reads: CASSVRGTGGSEQFF. The CDR3 DNA reads TGTGCCAGCAGCGTACGCGGGACAGGGGGCAGTGAGCAGTTCTTC.

This rearrangement joins TRBV2 to TRBJ2-3; the D gene is possibly TRBD1 (6 bases). The germline CDR1 and CDR2 sequences are SNHLY and FYNNEI. The length of the CDR3 is 16 residues. Trimming pared 5 bases from V and 0 bases from J, leaving 15 bases between. DNA of the CDR3: TGTGCCAGCAGTAATCTCGGGACACCCAGCACAGATACGCAGTATTTT. Translated: CASSNLGTPSTDTQYF.

This chain connects TRBV28 to TRBJ2-7, with D possibly matching TRBD2 (6 bases). The CDR3 is 17 residues long. Germline V lookup: CDR1 MDHEN, CDR2 SYDVKM. V lost 1 base and J 3 bases, leaving 19 bases between the germline ends. CDR3 nucleotide sequence: TGTGCCAGCAGTTTATCCTCCAGGGAGGCCTGGTTCTACGAGCAGTACTTC. It yields the protein CASSLSSREAWFYEQYF.

The CDR3: CATSSQVAYEQYF. Here the CDR3 DNA reads TGTGCCACCAGCAGCCAAGTTGCGTACGAGCAGTACTTC. V gene TRBV15 combines with J gene TRBJ2-7; D is ambiguous. The V and J ends lost 3 bases and 4 bases respectively, with 10 bases between them. The germline V gene has CDR1 LNHNV and CDR2 YYDKDF (reference sequence). The CDR3 totals 13 residues.

This chain uses TRBV29-1 with TRBJ2-5; possibly TRBD2 for D (6 bases). The ends were cut back, 6 bases at V and 0 bases at J, with 11 bases in the middle. Germline V gene lookup returns CDR1 SQVTM and CDR2 ANQGSEA. This CDR3 contains 13 residues. CDR3 coding DNA: TGCAGCGTCGGGGGTTTAAACCAAGAGACCCAGTACTTC. Translation: CSVGGLNQETQYF.

The chain joins TRBV25-1 to TRBJ1-2, with 7 bases that match TRBD1. Germline loops: CDR1 MGHDK, CDR2 SYGVNS. V shed 5 bases and J 2 bases; nucleotides not matched to a gene: 14. The CDR3 sequence is 17 residues long. The CDR3 DNA reads as TGTGCCAGCAGTCTCCCCGGGACAGAAAATTCGAACTATGGCTACACCTTC. Its protein product is CASSLPGTENSNYGYTF.